The 8 T cell receptor beta chains given below trace back to one sample, sequenced in a study of cytomegalovirus exposure and HLA in healthy donors. Primers: 60 Vbeta forward and 13 Jbeta reverse. TCRdb's copy holds only in-frame clones and misses some; the assay was immunoSEQ multiplex PCR. Found here are about 160,000 clones, approximately 80% of them singletons; the top ten hold around 3.1%. Sequenced sample: PBMCs. These receptors were taken from a woman aged 45 to 65 in good health and CMV-seropositive.

This clone appeared a few times. The CDR3 is CASNQGSTGELFF. The CDR3 nucleotides are TGTGCCAGCAACCAGGGGAGCACCGGGGAGCTGTTTTTT. This sequence joins TRBV2 and TRBJ2-2, with D perhaps TRBD1 (6 bases). V was trimmed by 7 bases and J by 4 bases, leaving 10 bases between them. The length of the CDR3 is 13 residues. CDR1 is SNHLY and CDR2 is FYNNEI in the germline V gene.

This clone occurred a few times. This chain's CDR3 is CASSTDRGWSPLHF. Written as DNA, the CDR3 is TGTGCCAGCAGCACAGACAGGGGTTGGTCACCCCTCCACTTT. The chain uses TRBV7-8 and TRBJ1-6; 8 bases are a match to TRBD1. The CDR3 consists of 14 residues. Germline V gene sequence: CDR1 SGHVS, CDR2 FQNEAQ. Unmatched junction bases numbered 7, after V lost 5 bases and J lost 10 bases.

V gene TRBV4-3 combines with J gene TRBJ1-4; 8 positions match TRBD1. The length of the CDR3 is 15 residues. With V trimmed by 1 base and J by 8 bases, 6 bases remained unmatched. CDR1 and CDR2 from the germline V gene are LGHNA and YSLEER. The CDR3 is CASSQAGQGQEKLFF. CDR3 DNA: TGCGCCAGCAGCCAAGCTGGACAGGGTCAGGAAAAACTGTTTTTT.

This CDR3 is CASSARGGQPQHF. Written as DNA, the CDR3 is TGTGCCAGCAGTGCACGGGGTGGTCAGCCCCAGCATTTT. The rearrangement joins TRBV25-1 to TRBJ1-5; D is ambiguous. This CDR3 has 13 amino acids. Germline CDR1 and CDR2: MGHDK and SYGVNS. The germline V and J ends were trimmed by 4 bases and 6 bases, with 10 bases remaining between them.

This chain links TRBV28 with TRBJ2-7, with D tentatively TRBD2 (5 bases). Germline V gene lookup returns CDR1 MDHEN and CDR2 SYDVKM. CDR3 length: 14 residues. V lost 4 bases and J lost 2, with 12 bases in between. The CDR3 is CASSWGADPYEQYF. In DNA form, the CDR3 reads TGTGCCAGCAGTTGGGGAGCGGATCCCTACGAGCAGTACTTC.

This chain uses TRBV6-1 with TRBJ1-1; D is unclear. Germline V gives CDR1 MNHNS, CDR2 SASEGT. The length of the CDR3 is 15 residues. V was clipped by 2 bases and J by 0 bases, with 10 bases between them. The CDR3 coding sequence is TGTGCCAGCAGTGAAATCCATCCCATGAACACTGAAGCTTTCTTT. It is translated as CASSEIHPMNTEAFF.

The CDR3 protein is CASSRQRDTEAFF. CDR3 nucleotides: TGCGCCAGCAGCCGACAGAGAGACACTGAAGCTTTCTTT. This chain links TRBV10-2 with TRBJ1-1; a weak D match, TRBD1 (5 bases). V shed 6 bases and J shed 3 bases, with 11 bases lying between them. This CDR3 has 13 residues. The germline CDR1 and CDR2 sequences are WSHSY and SAAADI.

This clone was recorded only once. V is TRBV30 and J is TRBJ2-7; D might be TRBD2 (6 bases). Germline lookup yields CDR1 GTSNPN and CDR2 SVGIG (reference sequence). This CDR3 spans 11 amino acids. Between the trimmed V and J ends, which lost 1 base and 7 bases, there was a span of 8 bases. Here the CDR3 DNA reads TGTGCCTGGAGTGCCGGAGGGGAGCAGTACTTC. It specifies CAWSAGGEQYF.